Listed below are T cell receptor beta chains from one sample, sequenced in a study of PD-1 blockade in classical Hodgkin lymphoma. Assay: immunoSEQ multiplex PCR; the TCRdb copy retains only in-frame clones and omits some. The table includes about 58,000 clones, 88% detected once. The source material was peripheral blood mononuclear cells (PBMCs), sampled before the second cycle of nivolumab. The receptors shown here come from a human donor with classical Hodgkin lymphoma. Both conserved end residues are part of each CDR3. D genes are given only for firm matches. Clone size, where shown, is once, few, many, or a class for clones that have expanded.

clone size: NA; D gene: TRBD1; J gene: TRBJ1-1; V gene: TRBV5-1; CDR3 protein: CASMVAGTGLGTEAFF; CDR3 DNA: TGCGCCAGCATGGTAGCCGGGACAGGGTTGGGCACTGAAGCTTTCTTT
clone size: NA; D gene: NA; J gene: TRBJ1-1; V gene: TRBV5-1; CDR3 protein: CASSLQGIGTEAFF; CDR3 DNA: TGCGCCAGCAGCTTACAGGGAATAGGCACTGAAGCTTTCTTT
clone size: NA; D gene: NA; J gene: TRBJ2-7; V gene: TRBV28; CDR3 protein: CASTPPGLSASYEQYF; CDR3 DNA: TGTGCCAGCACCCCTCCTGGCCTTTCGGCCTCCTACGAGCAGTACTTC
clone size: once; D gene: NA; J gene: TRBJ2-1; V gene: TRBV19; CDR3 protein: CASSIGTYNEQFF; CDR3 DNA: TGTGCCAGTAGTATAGGGACATACAATGAGCAGTTCTTC
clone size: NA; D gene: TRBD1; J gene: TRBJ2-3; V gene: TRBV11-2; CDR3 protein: CASSNRGPTDTQYF; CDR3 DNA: TGTGCCAGCAGCAACAGGGGACCCACAGATACGCAGTATTTT
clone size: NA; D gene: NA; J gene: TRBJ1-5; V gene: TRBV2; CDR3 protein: CASSEFLLWDKDQPQHF; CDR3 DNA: TGTGCCAGCAGTGAATTCCTCCTTTGGGACAAAGATCAGCCCCAGCATTTT
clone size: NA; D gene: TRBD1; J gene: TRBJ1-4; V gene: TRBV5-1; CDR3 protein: CASSSGTGNIGEKLFF; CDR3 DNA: TGCGCCAGCAGCTCCGGGACAGGGAATATAGGGGAAAAACTGTTTTTT
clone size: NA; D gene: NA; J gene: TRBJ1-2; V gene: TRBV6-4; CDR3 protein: CASEPRTTNYGYTF; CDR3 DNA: TGTGCCAGCGAACCTCGGACTACTAACTATGGCTACACCTTC
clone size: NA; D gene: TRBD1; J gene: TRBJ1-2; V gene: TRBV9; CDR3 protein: CASSVGFATGDGYTF; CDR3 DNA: TGTGCCAGCAGCGTAGGGTTCGCGACAGGGGACGGCTACACCTTC
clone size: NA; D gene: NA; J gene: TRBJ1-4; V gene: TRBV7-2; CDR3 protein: CASSWGASEKLFF; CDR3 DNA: TGTGCCAGCAGCTGGGGGGCCTCTGAAAAACTGTTTTTT
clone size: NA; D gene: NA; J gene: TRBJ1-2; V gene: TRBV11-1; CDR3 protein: CASSFRGGYTF; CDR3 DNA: TGTGCCAGCAGCTTTCGGGGTGGCTACACCTTC
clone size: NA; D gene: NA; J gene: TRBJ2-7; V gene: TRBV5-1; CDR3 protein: CASSLGQGGRGYF; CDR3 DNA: TGCGCCAGCAGCTTGGGCCAGGGAGGACGAGGGTACTTC
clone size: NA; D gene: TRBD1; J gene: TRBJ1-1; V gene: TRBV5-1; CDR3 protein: CASSLEGAWVNTEAFF; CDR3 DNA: TGCGCCAGCAGCTTGGAGGGGGCTTGGGTGAACACTGAAGCTTTCTTT
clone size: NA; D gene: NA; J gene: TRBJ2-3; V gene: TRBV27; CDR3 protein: CASSFRDITDTQYF; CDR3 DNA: TGTGCCAGCAGTTTTCGGGATATCACAGATACGCAGTATTTT
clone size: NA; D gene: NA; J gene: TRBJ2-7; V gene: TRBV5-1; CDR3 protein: CASSPTGTVSYEQYF; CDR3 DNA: TGCGCCAGCAGCCCAACGGGAACAGTTTCCTACGAGCAGTACTTC
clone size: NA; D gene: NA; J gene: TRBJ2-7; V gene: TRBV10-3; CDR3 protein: CAISTTARGSSYEQYF; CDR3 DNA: TGTGCCATCAGCACCACCGCCAGGGGTAGCTCCTACGAGCAGTACTTC
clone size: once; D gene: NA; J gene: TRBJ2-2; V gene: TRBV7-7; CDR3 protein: CASSRTPNTGELFF; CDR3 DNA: TGTGCCAGCAGCCGGACACCGAACACCGGGGAGCTGTTTTTT
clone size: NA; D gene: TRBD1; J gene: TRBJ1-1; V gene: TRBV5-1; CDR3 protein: CASSFGQGLEAFF; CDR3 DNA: TGCGCCAGCAGCTTCGGACAGGGGCTTGAAGCTTTCTTT
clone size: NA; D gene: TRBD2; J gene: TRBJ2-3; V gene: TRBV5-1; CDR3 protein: CASSISGGRTDTQYF; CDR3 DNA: TGCGCCAGCAGCATAAGCGGGGGCCGCACAGATACGCAGTATTTT
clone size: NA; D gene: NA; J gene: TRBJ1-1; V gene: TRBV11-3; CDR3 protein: CASSLSGRGNTEAFF; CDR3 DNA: TGTGCCAGCAGCTTAAGTGGCAGGGGGAACACTGAAGCTTTCTTT
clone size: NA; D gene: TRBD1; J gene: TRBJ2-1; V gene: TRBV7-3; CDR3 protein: CASSLEGLGQGVRQFF; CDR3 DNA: TGTGCCAGCAGCTTAGAAGGCCTGGGACAGGGGGTTAGGCAGTTCTTC
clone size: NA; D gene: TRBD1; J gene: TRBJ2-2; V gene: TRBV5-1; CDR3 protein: CASSLGQGVGELFF; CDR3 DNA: TGCGCCAGCAGCTTGGGACAGGGTGTGGGGGAGCTGTTTTTT
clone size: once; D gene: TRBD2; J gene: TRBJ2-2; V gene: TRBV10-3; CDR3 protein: CATSTSGGPNTGELFF; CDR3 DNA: TGTGCCACTTCGACTAGCGGGGGGCCCAACACCGGGGAGCTGTTTTTT
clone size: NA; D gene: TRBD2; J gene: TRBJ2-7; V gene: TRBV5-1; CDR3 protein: CASSFLGTSGSYEQYF; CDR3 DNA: TGCGCCAGCAGCTTTCTGGGAACTAGCGGTTCCTACGAGCAGTACTTC
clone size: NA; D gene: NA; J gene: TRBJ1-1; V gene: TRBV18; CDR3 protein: CASSPQEGTAFF; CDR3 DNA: TGTGCCAGCTCACCACAGGAGGGTACAGCTTTCTTT
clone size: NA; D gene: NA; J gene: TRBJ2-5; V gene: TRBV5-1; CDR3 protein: CASSFQRGQETQYF; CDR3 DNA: TGCGCCAGCAGCTTTCAAAGGGGGCAAGAGACCCAGTACTTC
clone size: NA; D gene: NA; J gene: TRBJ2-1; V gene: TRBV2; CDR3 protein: CASRGERLGDYNEQFF; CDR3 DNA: TGTGCCAGCAGAGGGGAGAGACTAGGGGACTACAATGAGCAGTTCTTC
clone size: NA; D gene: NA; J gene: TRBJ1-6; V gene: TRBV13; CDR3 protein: CASSLGRVSPLHF; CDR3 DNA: TGTGCCAGCAGCTTAGGTCGTGTTTCACCCCTCCACTTT
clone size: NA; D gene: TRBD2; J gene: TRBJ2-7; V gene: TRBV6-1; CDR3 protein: CASSEALLAGGGYEQYF; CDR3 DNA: TGTGCCAGCAGTGAAGCCTTGCTAGCGGGGGGCGGTTACGAGCAGTACTTC
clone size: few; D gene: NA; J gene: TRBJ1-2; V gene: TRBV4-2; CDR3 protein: CASSQTYEGYGYTF; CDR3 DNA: TGTGCCAGCAGCCAGACATATGAGGGCTATGGCTACACCTTC
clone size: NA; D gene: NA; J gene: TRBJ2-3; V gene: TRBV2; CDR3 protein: CASRLREFTDTQYF; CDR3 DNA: TGTGCCAGCCGTTTAAGGGAGTTCACAGATACGCAGTATTTT
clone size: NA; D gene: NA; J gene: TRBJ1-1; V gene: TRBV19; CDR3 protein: CASTLSSLPGKAFF; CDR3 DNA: TGTGCCAGTACCCTTTCTAGTCTTCCCGGCAAAGCTTTCTTT
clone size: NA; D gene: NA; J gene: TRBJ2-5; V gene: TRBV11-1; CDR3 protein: CASSTLRTQETQYF; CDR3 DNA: TGTGCCAGCAGCACCCTTCGGACGCAAGAGACCCAGTACTTC
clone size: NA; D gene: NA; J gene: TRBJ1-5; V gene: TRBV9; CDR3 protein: CASSVGDQPQHF; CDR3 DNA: TGTGCCAGCAGCGTGGGGGATCAGCCCCAGCATTTT
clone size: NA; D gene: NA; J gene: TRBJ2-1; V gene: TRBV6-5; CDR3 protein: CASSYERTHNEQFF; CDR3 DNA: TGTGCCAGCAGTTACGAGCGAACACACAATGAGCAGTTCTTC
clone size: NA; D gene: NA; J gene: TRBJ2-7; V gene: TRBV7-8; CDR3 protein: CASSAAGTQALEQYF; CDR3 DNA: TGTGCCAGCAGCGCCGCCGGGACCCAGGCCTTGGAGCAGTACTTC
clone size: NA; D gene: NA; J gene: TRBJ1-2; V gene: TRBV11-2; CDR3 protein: CASSLDPWDGGQATRGYTF; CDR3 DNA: TGTGCCAGCAGCTTGGACCCCTGGGACGGCGGGCAGGCCACTAGGGGCTACACCTTC
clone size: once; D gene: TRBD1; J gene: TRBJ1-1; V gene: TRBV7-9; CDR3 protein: CASRLRDRDTEAFF; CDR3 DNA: TGTGCCAGCAGGCTAAGGGACAGGGACACTGAAGCTTTCTTT
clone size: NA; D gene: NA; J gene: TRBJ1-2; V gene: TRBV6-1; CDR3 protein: CASSEGGGPGTF; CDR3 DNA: TGTGCCAGCAGTGAGGGAGGGGGGCCGGGGACCTTC
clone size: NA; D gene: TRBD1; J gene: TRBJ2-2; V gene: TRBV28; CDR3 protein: CASSLNRGHPGELFF; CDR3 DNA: TGTGCCAGCAGTTTAAACAGGGGGCATCCCGGGGAGCTGTTTTTT
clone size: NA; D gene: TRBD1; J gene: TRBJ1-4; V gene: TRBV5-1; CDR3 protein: CASSLQGAGEKLFF; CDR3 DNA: TGCGCCAGCAGCTTACAGGGGGCCGGTGAAAAACTGTTTTTT